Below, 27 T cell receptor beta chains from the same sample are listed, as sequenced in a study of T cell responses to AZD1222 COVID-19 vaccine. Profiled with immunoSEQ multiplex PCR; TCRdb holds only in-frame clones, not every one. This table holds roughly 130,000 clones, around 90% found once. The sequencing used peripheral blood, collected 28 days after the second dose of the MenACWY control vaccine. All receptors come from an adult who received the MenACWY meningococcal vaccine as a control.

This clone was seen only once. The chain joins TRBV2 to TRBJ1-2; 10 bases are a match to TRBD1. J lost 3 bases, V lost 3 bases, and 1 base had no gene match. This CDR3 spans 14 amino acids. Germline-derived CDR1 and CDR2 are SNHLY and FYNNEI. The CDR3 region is CASSEGQGYYGYTF. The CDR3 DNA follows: TGTGCCAGCAGTGAGGGACAGGGGTACTATGGCTACACCTTC.

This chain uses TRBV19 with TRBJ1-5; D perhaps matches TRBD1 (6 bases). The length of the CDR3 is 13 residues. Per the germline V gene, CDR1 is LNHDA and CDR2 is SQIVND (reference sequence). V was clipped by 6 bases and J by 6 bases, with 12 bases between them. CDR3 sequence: CASSTTGIQPQHF. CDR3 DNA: TGTGCCAGTAGCACAACAGGGATTCAGCCCCAGCATTTT.

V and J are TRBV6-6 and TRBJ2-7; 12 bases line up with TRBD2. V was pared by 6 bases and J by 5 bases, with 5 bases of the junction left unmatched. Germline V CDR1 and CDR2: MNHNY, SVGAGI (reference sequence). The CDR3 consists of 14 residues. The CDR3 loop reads CASRKTSGGDEQYF. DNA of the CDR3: TGTGCCAGCAGAAAGACTAGCGGGGGAGACGAGCAGTACTTC.

For the CDR3, the DNA is TGCAGCGTCGCACAGGGGGCCTCCTCCTATGGCTACACCTTC. Translating gives CSVAQGASSYGYTF. The chain employs TRBV29-1 and TRBJ1-2; TRBD1 aligns across 9 bases. The CDR3 totals 14 residues. Trimming at V came to 6 bases and at J to 4 bases, leaving 9 bases not matched to a gene. The germline CDR1 and CDR2 sequences are SQVTM and ANQGSEA. Full variable domain (outside the CDR3, taken from reference TRBV29-1 and TRBJ1-2): SAVISQKPSRDICQRGTSLTIQCQVDSQVTMMFWYRQQPGQSLTLIATANQGSEATYESGFVIDKFPISRPNLTFSTLTVSNMSPEDSSIYLCSVAQGASSYGYTFGSGTRLTVV.

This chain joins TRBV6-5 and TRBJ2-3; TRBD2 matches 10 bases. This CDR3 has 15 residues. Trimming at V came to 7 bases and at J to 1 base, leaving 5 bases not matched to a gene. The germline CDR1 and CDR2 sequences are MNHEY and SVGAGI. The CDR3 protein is CASNLLAGGTDTQYF. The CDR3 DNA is TGTGCCAGCAATCTTCTAGCGGGGGGCACAGATACGCAGTATTTT.

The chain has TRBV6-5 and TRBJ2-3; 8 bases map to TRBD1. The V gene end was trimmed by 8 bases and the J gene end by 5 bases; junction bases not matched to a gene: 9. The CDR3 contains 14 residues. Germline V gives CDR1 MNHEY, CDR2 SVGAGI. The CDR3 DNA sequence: TGTGCCAGCGGCCACCAGGGGGCTGGAGATACGCAGTATTTT. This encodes CASGHQGAGDTQYF.

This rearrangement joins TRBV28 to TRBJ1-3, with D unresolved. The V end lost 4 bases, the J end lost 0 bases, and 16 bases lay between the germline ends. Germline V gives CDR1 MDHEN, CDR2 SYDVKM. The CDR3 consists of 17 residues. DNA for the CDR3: TGTGCCAGCAGTTCCCTGACAACAAGGAACTCTGGAAACACCATATATTTT. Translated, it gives CASSSLTTRNSGNTIYF.

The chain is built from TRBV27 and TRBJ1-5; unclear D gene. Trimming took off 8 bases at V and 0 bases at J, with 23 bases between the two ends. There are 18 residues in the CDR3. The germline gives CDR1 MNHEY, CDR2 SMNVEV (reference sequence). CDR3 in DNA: TGTGCCAGCCCCACCCTATCGAAACCGGGCGGTAGCAATCAGCCCCAGCATTTT. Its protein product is CASPTLSKPGGSNQPQHF.

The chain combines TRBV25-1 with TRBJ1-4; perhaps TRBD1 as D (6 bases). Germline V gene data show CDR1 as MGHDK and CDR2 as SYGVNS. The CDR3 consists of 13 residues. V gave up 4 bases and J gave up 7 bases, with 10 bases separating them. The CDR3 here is CASSGQGFEKLFF. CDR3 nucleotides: TGTGCCAGCAGTGGTCAGGGGTTTGAAAAACTGTTTTTT.

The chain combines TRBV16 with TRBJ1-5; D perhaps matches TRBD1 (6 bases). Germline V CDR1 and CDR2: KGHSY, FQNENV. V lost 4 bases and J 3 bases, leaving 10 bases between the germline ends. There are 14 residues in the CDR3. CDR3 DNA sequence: TGTGCCAGCAGCCTCGACAGGCCCAATCAGCCCCAGCATTTT. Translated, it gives CASSLDRPNQPQHF. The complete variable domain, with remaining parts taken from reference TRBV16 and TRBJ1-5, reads GEEVAQTPKHLVRGEGQKAKLYCAPIKGHSYVFWYQQVLKNEFKFLISFQNENVFDETGMPKERFSAKCLPNSPCSLEIQATKLEDSAVYFCASSLDRPNQPQHFGDGTRLSIL.

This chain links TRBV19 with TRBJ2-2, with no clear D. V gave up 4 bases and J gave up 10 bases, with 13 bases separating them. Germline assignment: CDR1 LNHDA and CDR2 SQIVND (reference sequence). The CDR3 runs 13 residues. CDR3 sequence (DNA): TGTGCCAGTAGTACCTCGACGCGGCAGGAGCTGTTTTTT. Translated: CASSTSTRQELFF. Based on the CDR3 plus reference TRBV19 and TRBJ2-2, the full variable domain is DGGITQSPKYLFRKEGQNVTLSCEQNLNHDAMYWYRQDPGQGLRLIYYSQIVNDFQKGDIAEGYSVSREKKESFPLTVTSAQKNPTAFYLCASSTSTRQELFFGEGSRLTVL.

The CDR3 loop reads CASSQGLERFNEQFF. The CDR3 DNA follows: TGCGCCAGCAGCCAGGGACTAGAGAGGTTTAATGAGCAGTTCTTC. V and J are TRBV4-3 and TRBJ2-1; 8 bases map to TRBD2. Germline CDR1 and CDR2: LGHNA and YSLEER. The CDR3 consists of 15 residues. The V segment lost 3 bases and the J segment 7 bases; nucleotides outside the gene matches: 8.

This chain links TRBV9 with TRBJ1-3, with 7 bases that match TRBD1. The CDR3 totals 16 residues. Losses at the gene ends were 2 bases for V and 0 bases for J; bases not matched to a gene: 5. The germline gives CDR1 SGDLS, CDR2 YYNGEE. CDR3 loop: CASSVGQADSGNTIYF. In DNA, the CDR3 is TGTGCCAGCAGCGTCGGACAGGCCGACTCTGGAAACACCATATATTTT.

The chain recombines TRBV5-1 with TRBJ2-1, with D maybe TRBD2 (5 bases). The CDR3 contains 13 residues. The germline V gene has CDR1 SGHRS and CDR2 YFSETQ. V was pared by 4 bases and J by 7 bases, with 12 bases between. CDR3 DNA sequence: TGCGCCAGCAGCCCCCGGACTGGTAATGAGCAGTTCTTC. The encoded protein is CASSPRTGNEQFF.

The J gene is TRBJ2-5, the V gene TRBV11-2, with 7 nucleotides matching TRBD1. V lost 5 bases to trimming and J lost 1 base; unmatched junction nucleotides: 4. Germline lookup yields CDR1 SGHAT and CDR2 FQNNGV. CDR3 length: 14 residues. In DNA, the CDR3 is TGTGCCAGCAGCCTTGGGACAGCCCAAGAGACCCAGTACTTC. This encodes CASSLGTAQETQYF.

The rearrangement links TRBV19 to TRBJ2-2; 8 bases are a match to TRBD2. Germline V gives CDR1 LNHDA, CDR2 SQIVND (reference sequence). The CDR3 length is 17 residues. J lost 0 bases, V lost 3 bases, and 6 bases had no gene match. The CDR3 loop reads CASSIREGSANTGELFF. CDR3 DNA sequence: TGTGCCAGTAGTATCCGGGAGGGATCCGCGAACACCGGGGAGCTGTTTTTT.

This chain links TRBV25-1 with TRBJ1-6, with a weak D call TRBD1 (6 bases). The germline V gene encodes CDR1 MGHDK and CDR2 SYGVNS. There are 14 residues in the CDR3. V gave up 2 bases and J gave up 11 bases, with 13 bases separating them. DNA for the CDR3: TGTGCCAGCAGTGAAGAGGGGGGCGGTCCACCCCTCCACTTT. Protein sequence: CASSEEGGGPPLHF.

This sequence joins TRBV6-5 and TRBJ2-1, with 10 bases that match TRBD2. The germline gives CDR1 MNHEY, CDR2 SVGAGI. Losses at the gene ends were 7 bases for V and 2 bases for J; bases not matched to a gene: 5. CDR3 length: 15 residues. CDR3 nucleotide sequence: TGTGCCAGCAATCTAGCGGGGGCCCCCTACAATGAGCAGTTCTTC. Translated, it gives CASNLAGAPYNEQFF.

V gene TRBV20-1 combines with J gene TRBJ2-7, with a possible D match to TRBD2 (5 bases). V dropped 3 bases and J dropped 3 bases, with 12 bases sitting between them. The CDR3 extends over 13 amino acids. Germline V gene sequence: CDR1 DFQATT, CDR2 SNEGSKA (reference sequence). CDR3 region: CSASSDSVYEQYF. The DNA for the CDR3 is TGCAGTGCTAGTTCAGATAGCGTCTACGAGCAGTACTTC.

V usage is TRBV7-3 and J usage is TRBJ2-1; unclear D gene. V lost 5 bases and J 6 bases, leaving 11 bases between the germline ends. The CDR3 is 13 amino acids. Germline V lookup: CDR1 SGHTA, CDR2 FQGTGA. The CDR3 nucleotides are TGTGCCAGCAGCGTCGGCCGCGGCAATGAGCAGTTCTTC. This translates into CASSVGRGNEQFF.

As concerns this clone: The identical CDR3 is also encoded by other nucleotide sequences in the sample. The DNA for the CDR3 is TGTGCCAGCAGTCTCGGGGGCCGGGGTGAGCAGTTCTTC. Its protein is CASSLGGRGEQFF. The genes are TRBV12-3 or TRBV12-4 and TRBJ2-1, with D perhaps matching TRBD1 or TRBD2 (6 bases each). V was shortened by 5 bases and J by 9 bases, with 14 bases between the two germline ends. The CDR3 length is 13 residues.

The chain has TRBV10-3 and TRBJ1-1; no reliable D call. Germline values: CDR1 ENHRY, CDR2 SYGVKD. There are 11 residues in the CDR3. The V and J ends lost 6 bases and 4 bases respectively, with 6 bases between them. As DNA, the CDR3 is TGTGCCATCAGGGGCGGCACTGAAGCTTTCTTT. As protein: CAIRGGTEAFF.

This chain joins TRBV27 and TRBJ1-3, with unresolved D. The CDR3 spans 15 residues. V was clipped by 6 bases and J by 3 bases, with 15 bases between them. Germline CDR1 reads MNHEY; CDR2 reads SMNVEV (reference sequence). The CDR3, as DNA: TGTGCCAGCAGCCAGTCGAGTCATGGTGGAAACACCATATATTTT. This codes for CASSQSSHGGNTIYF.

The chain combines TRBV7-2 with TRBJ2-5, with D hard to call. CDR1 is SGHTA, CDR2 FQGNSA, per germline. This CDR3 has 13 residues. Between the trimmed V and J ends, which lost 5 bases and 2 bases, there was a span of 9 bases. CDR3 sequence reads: CASSPSVQETQYF. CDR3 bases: TGTGCCAGCAGCCCGTCAGTTCAAGAGACCCAGTACTTC. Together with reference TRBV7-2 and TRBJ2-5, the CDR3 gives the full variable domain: GAGVSQSPSNKVTEKGKDVELRCDPISGHTALYWYRQSLGQGLEFLIYFQGNSAPDKSGLPSDRFSAERTGGSVSTLTIQRTQQEDSAVYLCASSPSVQETQYFGPGTRLLVL.

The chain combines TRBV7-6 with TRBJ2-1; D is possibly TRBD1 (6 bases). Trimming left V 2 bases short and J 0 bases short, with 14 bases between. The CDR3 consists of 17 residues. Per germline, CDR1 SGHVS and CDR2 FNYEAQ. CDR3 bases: TGTGCCAGCAGCTTAACCCGGACGGACAGCTCCTACAATGAGCAGTTCTTC. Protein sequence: CASSLTRTDSSYNEQFF. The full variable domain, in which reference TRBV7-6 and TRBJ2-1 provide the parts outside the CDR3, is GAGVSQSPRYKVTKRGQDVALRCDPISGHVSLYWYRQALGQGPEFLTYFNYEAQQDKSGLPNDRFSAERPEGSISTLTIQRTEQRDSAMYRCASSLTRTDSSYNEQFFGPGTRLTVL.

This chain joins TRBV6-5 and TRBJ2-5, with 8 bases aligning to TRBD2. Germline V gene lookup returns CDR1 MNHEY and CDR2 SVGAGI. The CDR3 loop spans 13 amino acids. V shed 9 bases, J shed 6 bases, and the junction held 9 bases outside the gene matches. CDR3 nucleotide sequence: TGTGCCAGTGCCGGGACTAGAGGACAGACCCAGTACTTC. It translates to CASAGTRGQTQYF.

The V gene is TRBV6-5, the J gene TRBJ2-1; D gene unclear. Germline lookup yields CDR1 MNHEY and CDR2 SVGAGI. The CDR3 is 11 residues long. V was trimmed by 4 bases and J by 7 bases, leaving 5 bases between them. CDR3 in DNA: TGTGCCAGCAGTTTTATGAATGAGCAGTTCTTC. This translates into CASSFMNEQFF.